This T cell receptor beta chain stems from a study of CD8+ T cells in alopecia areata (dated by TCRdb to between 2017 and 2018). About the full investigation: The treated patients took part in an open-label pilot trial in which moderate-to-severe alopecia areata was treated with oral tofacitinib at 5 to 10 mg twice daily. Patients received tofacitinib for 6 to 18 months and were then followed off drug for 6 months to check for delayed response and recurrence. To study T cell clonal expansion in alopecia areata, the researchers applied high-throughput TCRbeta sequencing to both the C3H/HeJ mouse model and human patients. In humans, TCRbeta sequencing was performed on scalp tissue and on sorted CD4+ and CD8+ peripheral blood T cells from healthy controls and from patients with patchy or totalis/universalis alopecia areata. Biopsies were taken from tofacitinib-treated patients at baseline and again at 4 and 24 weeks into treatment, and several of those patients also had a later scalp biopsy. Clonality in the scalp was compared among normal scalp (n=4), patchy alopecia areata scalp (n=8), and alopecia totalis/universalis scalp (n=8). RNA came from the PAXgene miRNA kit for fixed scalp, the miRNeasy kit for PBMCs, and the RNeasy kit for mouse skin. TCRbeta CDR3 regions were amplified by immunoSEQ multiplex PCR using 35 Vbeta forward and 13 Jbeta reverse primers. Study-level results and caveats: Resident alphabeta T cells in normal human skin are also sequenced, complicating scalp TCR repertoire analysis, unlike mouse skin dominated by gammadelta T cells. Shared TCR sequences between patients were less evident than in mice, which may be partly attributable to HLA diversity in the patient population. Compared with normal scalp, lesional scalp had higher clonality and more expanded CD8+ clones, particularly in alopecia totalis/universalis, a pattern that suggests antigenic drive.

Peripheral blood and lesional scalp punch biopsies were obtained from patients with alopecia areata. PBMCs were separated by density centrifugation and stained for CD3, CD4 and CD8, after which CD4+ and CD8+ T cells were sorted on a FACSAria. The library was produced with the immunoSEQ multiplex PCR assay. For TCR sequencing, RNA was extracted from every sample and reverse transcribed into cDNA to serve as template. First-strand cDNA was synthesized using SuperScript III with a 2:1 mix of oligo-dT and random hexamers. A synthetic immune receptor repertoire was used to measure amplification bias, and any remaining bias was corrected computationally. The published analysis was carried out like this. Raw reads were preprocessed to remove errors, and CDR3 was defined according to IMGT conventions as the region from the conserved cysteine to phenylalanine. Clonality was computed as 1 minus the Shannon entropy, with the entropy normalized by log2 of the number of productive unique TCRs. Scalp TCRbeta sequences were cross-referenced with sorted blood CD4 and CD8 repertoires so that the CD4 or CD8 identity of scalp clones could be inferred. The table comes from immuneACCESS by way of TCRdb, which keeps in-frame sequences with V and J called. Part of the clones is missing from these tables; in studies checked, under half for an unresolved V gene and the rest for unknown reasons. That table is the source of V, J and clone size, and D and trimming were worked out from the DNA. In all, the sample holds more than 95,000 clones, and 35% to 40% of those were seen once. Over 3% of the sample comes from the top ten.

The germline V gene sets CDR1 to MDHEN and CDR2 to SYDVKM. Germline trimming: 8 bases from V, 1 base from J; junction bases outside gene matches: 0. Measured from the cysteine to the phenylalanine, the CDR3 is 12 residues long. Only the CDR3 DNA is retained, 36 bases long and in frame from the first base. This clone was picked up a small number of times. Its antigen target is currently unknown. Base qualities are not recorded, but no much larger clone differs from it by a single base. The chain was built from TRBV28 and TRBJ2-7, with 9 bases in between that match TRBD1. The TCR sequence derives from a human donor with alopecia areata. The sequencing sample was made of CD4+ T cells sorted from blood. The CDR3 sequence is CASGTGSYEQYF. The DNA sequence follows: TGTGCCAGCGGGACAGGGTCCTACGAGCAGTACTTC.